This entry lists 28 T cell receptor beta chains sequenced from one sample in a study of cytomegalovirus exposure and HLA in healthy donors. It was with 60 Vbeta and 13 Jbeta primers that the PCR ran. Method: immunoSEQ multiplex PCR; TCRdb's copy keeps in-frame clones and lacks some. The sample has around 62,000 clones; approximately 78% are singletons. The sequenced material came from PBMCs. The source is a woman aged 25-40 years in good health and CMV-seronegative.

The chain links TRBV7-2 to TRBJ1-5; maybe TRBD1 (5 bases). V was cut by 5 bases and J by 9 bases, with 17 bases left in between. The CDR3 spans 14 residues. Germline lookup yields CDR1 SGHTA and CDR2 FQGNSA. In DNA, the CDR3 is TGTGCCAGCAGCCAAGGGGCCCCGGGGGGGCCCCAGCATTTT. Its protein is CASSQGAPGGPQHF.

This chain connects TRBV5-1 to TRBJ2-1, with TRBD2 matching over 11 bases. Germline V gene lookup returns CDR1 SGHRS and CDR2 YFSETQ. The CDR3 loop spans 18 amino acids. V lost 3 bases to trimming and J lost 2 bases; unmatched junction nucleotides: 10. The CDR3 loop is CASSWETSGEYTYNEQFF. The CDR3 DNA reads TGCGCCAGCAGCTGGGAGACTAGCGGGGAGTACACCTACAATGAGCAGTTCTTC.

By proportion, this clone is medium-sized. The rearrangement uses TRBV6-1 and TRBJ2-1; TRBD2 matches at 10 bases. This CDR3 is 15 amino acids long. Germline V gives CDR1 MNHNS, CDR2 SASEGT. V gave up 2 bases and J gave up 8 bases; unmatched junction bases: 6. The DNA for the CDR3 is TGTGCCAGCAGTGAAAAGCGGGGGGGCCCGGATGAGCAGTTCTTC. Protein: CASSEKRGGPDEQFF.

V usage is TRBV10-1 and J usage is TRBJ1-2, with 9 bases fitting TRBD1. V lost 3 bases to trimming and J lost 3 bases; unmatched junction nucleotides: 5. Germline V gene sequence: CDR1 WNHNN, CDR2 SYGVQD (reference sequence). The CDR3 covers 15 residues. Written as DNA, the CDR3 is TGCGCCAGCAGTGACCTACAGGGGGCGGACTATGGCTACACCTTC. It codes for CASSDLQGADYGYTF.

This clone was observed a single time. The V and J genes are TRBV11-2 and TRBJ2-7, with a tentative D call TRBD1 (6 bases). The V and J ends lost 3 bases and 2 bases respectively, with 8 bases between them. This CDR3 contains 13 residues. Germline CDR1 SGHAT, CDR2 FQNNGV. CDR3 sequence reads: CASSFRTAYEQYF. The CDR3 DNA follows: TGTGCCAGCAGCTTCCGGACAGCCTACGAGCAGTACTTC.

This clone was seen more than once but under ten times. The chain is built from TRBV28 and TRBJ1-1, with D unresolved. The CDR3 has 13 residues. Germline V gene sequence: CDR1 MDHEN, CDR2 SYDVKM. Trimming cost V 5 bases and J 1 base, with 8 bases left between them. CDR3 in amino acids: CASSPYENTEAFF. CDR3 DNA sequence: TGTGCCAGCAGTCCCTACGAGAACACTGAAGCTTTCTTT.

With respect to this clone: The junction does not match germline at one end; this may be a read error. The genes are TRBV16 and TRBJ2-2; the D is unclear. Germline V gives CDR1 KGHSY, CDR2 FQNENV. CDR3 size: 13 residues. CDR3 nucleotide sequence: TGTGCCAGCAGCCAATCGAACAACGGGGAGCTGTTTTTT. Encoded protein: CASSQSNNGELFF.

This chain uses TRBV4-2 with TRBJ1-2; possible D gene TRBD1, 6 bases. The germline V gene has CDR1 LGHNA and CDR2 YNFKEQ. This CDR3 is built from 15 residues. The V end lost 3 bases, the J end lost 7 bases, and 18 bases lay between the germline ends. The CDR3 loop reads CASSHGTGNLLGYTF. The CDR3, as DNA: TGTGCCAGCAGCCACGGTACAGGGAATTTACTTGGCTACACCTTC.

The chain is built from TRBV5-4 and TRBJ1-1; D not resolved. The CDR3 consists of 13 residues. V was trimmed by 0 bases and J by 1 base, leaving 4 bases between them. The germline CDR1 and CDR2 sequences are SGHNT and YYREEE (reference sequence). CDR3: CASSLDRNTEAFF. The CDR3 DNA sequence: TGTGCCAGCAGCTTGGACAGGAACACTGAAGCTTTCTTT. The full variable domain, in which reference TRBV5-4 and TRBJ1-1 provide the parts outside the CDR3, is ETGVTQSPTHLIKTRGQQVTLRCSSQSGHNTVSWYQQALGQGPQFIFQYYREEENGRGNFPPRFSGLQFPNYSSELNVNALELDDSALYLCASSLDRNTEAFFGQGTRLTVV.

The V gene is TRBV6-4, the J gene TRBJ2-3, with 10 positions matching TRBD2. J was trimmed by 5 bases and V by 0 bases; bases with no gene match: 5. This CDR3 is 16 amino acids long. CDR1 is MRHNA, CDR2 SNTAGT, per germline. The CDR3 sequence is CASSDSRSGGGDTQYF. The CDR3 DNA reads as TGTGCCAGCAGTGACTCAAGAAGCGGGGGGGGAGATACGCAGTATTTT.

The rearrangement uses TRBV5-6 and TRBJ1-2; TRBD1 is a possible D gene (5 bases). The CDR3 runs to 12 residues. Trimming shortened V by 3 bases and J by 12 bases, and 15 bases separated the two germline ends. Per germline, CDR1 SGHDT and CDR2 YYEEEE. For the CDR3, the DNA is TGTGCCAGCAGCTCGGTATGGGGGGAGCACACCTTC. Protein sequence: CASSSVWGEHTF.

The chain links TRBV15 to TRBJ1-4; TRBD1 aligns across 10 bases. The germline gives CDR1 LNHNV, CDR2 YYDKDF (reference sequence). CDR3 length: 16 amino acids. V shed 1 base and J 5 bases; nucleotides not matched to a gene: 4. The CDR3 protein is CATSRGQGAPNEKLFF. CDR3 coding DNA: TGTGCCACCAGCAGAGGACAGGGGGCGCCGAATGAAAAACTGTTTTTT. The full variable domain, in which reference TRBV15 and TRBJ1-4 provide the parts outside the CDR3, is DAMVIQNPRYQVTQFGKPVTLSCSQTLNHNVMYWYQQKSSQAPKLLFHYYDKDFNNEADTPDNFQSRRPNTSFCFLDIRSPGLGDTAMYLCATSRGQGAPNEKLFFGSGTQLSVL.

The chain recombines TRBV10-2 with TRBJ1-1, with D possibly being TRBD1 (5 bases). There are 12 residues in the CDR3. V was cut by 3 bases and J by 4 bases, with 6 bases left in between. Germline CDR1 WSHSY, CDR2 SAAADI. For the CDR3, the DNA is TGCGCCAGCAGTGAACAGGTCACTGAAGCTTTCTTT. Translation gives CASSEQVTEAFF.

This chain links TRBV10-3 with TRBJ2-3, with 9 nucleotides matching TRBD1. This CDR3 has 15 residues. The ends lost 4 bases at V and 2 bases at J; junction bases unmatched: 4. Germline-derived CDR1 and CDR2 are ENHRY and SYGVKD. The CDR3 reads CAISGDRAFTDTQYF. The CDR3 DNA is TGTGCCATCAGTGGGGACAGGGCCTTCACAGATACGCAGTATTTT.

The chain employs TRBV5-1 and TRBJ1-2, with 8 bases fitting TRBD1. The V gene's germline CDR1 is SGHRS and CDR2 YFSETQ. The CDR3 is 16 residues long. J lost 4 bases, V lost 4 bases, and 12 bases had no gene match. The CDR3 sequence is CASSPRDRLSLYGYTF. DNA for the CDR3: TGCGCCAGCAGCCCCCGGGACAGGTTAAGCCTCTATGGCTACACCTTC.

V usage is TRBV20-1 and J usage is TRBJ1-1, with D unclear. V was clipped by 5 bases and J by 6 bases, with 10 bases between them. Germline assignment: CDR1 DFQATT and CDR2 SNEGSKA (reference sequence). The CDR3 totals 11 residues. CDR3 DNA sequence: TGCAGTGCTTTACTTCGGGCTGAAGCTTTCTTT. Protein product: CSALLRAEAFF.

The sample holds a few counts of this clone. The chain uses TRBV7-9 and TRBJ1-1; no reliable D call. The CDR3 length is 14 residues. Trimming left V 4 bases short and J 2 bases short, with 11 bases between. Germline values: CDR1 SEHNR, CDR2 FQNEAQ (reference sequence). CDR3 in amino acids: CASSSTTGNTEAFF. The CDR3 bases are TGTGCCAGCAGCTCTACTACGGGTAACACTGAAGCTTTCTTT. The whole variable domain, remainder taken from reference TRBV7-9 and TRBJ1-1, is DTGVSQNPRHKITKRGQNVTFRCDPISEHNRLYWYRQTLGQGPEFLTYFQNEAQLEKSRLLSDRFSAERPKGSFSTLEIQRTEQGDSAMYLCASSSTTGNTEAFFGQGTRLTVV.

The J gene is TRBJ2-7, the V gene TRBV19, with 8 bases fitting TRBD1. Germline V CDR1 and CDR2: LNHDA, SQIVND (reference sequence). The CDR3 contains 14 residues. Trimming at V came to 6 bases and at J to 3 bases, leaving 7 bases not matched to a gene. The CDR3 protein is CASSLGQAYYEQYF. CDR3 DNA: TGTGCCAGTAGCTTGGGACAGGCCTACTACGAGCAGTACTTC.

The gene calls are TRBV7-9 and TRBJ1-6, with D perhaps TRBD1 (5 bases). The V end lost 1 base, the J end lost 7 bases, and 14 bases lay between the germline ends. This CDR3 comprises 16 residues. Germline values: CDR1 SEHNR, CDR2 FQNEAQ (reference sequence). The CDR3 coding sequence is TGTGCCAGCAGCTTAGGTTCGACAGCCACGAATTCACCCCTCCACTTT. Amino acids: CASSLGSTATNSPLHF.

This clone appeared a few times. The chain couples TRBV6-5 to TRBJ1-1; the match to TRBD1 covers 7 bases. The CDR3 has 15 amino acids. Germline values: CDR1 MNHEY, CDR2 SVGAGI. The trim removed 6 bases at V and 5 bases at J, leaving 12 bases unmatched. This CDR3 reads CASRPVDRERTEAFF. CDR3 nucleotide sequence: TGTGCCAGCAGACCCGTAGACAGGGAGAGGACTGAAGCTTTCTTT.

This chain joins TRBV10-3 and TRBJ1-3; D is unresolved. The V gene's germline CDR1 is ENHRY and CDR2 SYGVKD. There are 12 residues in the CDR3. V was cut by 7 bases and J by 0 bases, with 4 bases left in between. CDR3 sequence: CAIISSGNTIYF. CDR3 coding DNA: TGTGCCATCATCAGCTCTGGAAACACCATATATTTT.

The chain combines TRBV6-1 with TRBJ1-2; weak D call: TRBD1 (6 bases). The germline V gene has CDR1 MNHNS and CDR2 SASEGT. The CDR3 loop spans 15 amino acids. Trimming pared 2 bases from V and 4 bases from J, leaving 14 bases between. Here the CDR3 DNA reads TGTGCCAGCAGTGAACGGGGGGCGGGAGGCTATGGCTACACCTTC. This encodes CASSERGAGGYGYTF.

The rearrangement joins TRBV9 to TRBJ1-4; D is undetermined. Germline-derived CDR1 and CDR2 are SGDLS and YYNGEE. CDR3 size: 15 residues. The V and J ends lost 0 bases and 4 bases respectively, with 10 bases between them. CDR3 region: CASSVGGRDNEKLFF. The DNA for the CDR3 is TGTGCCAGCAGCGTAGGAGGCCGCGATAATGAAAAACTGTTTTTT.

This chain joins TRBV29-1 and TRBJ1-4; no clear D gene. In germline, CDR1 is SQVTM, CDR2 ANQGSEA. The ends were cut back, 5 bases at V and 0 bases at J, with 13 bases in the middle. The length of the CDR3 is 15 residues. The CDR3 nucleotides are TGCAGCGTTCTACCCTTCCGTGCAACTAATGAAAAACTGTTTTTT. Translating it yields CSVLPFRATNEKLFF.

The CDR3 bases are TGTGCCAGCACCCTCAGTGTGAATGGAAACACCATATATTTT. Its translation: CASTLSVNGNTIYF. This chain joins TRBV2 and TRBJ1-3, with unresolved D. Germline V lookup: CDR1 SNHLY, CDR2 FYNNEI. This CDR3 has 14 residues. Between the trimmed V and J ends, which lost 7 bases and 3 bases, there was a span of 13 bases.

This clone came up a few times. The chain recombines TRBV7-9 with TRBJ2-1; the D is unclear. There are 13 residues in the CDR3. Germline CDR1 reads SEHNR; CDR2 reads FQNEAQ (reference sequence). The V gene lost 2 bases and the J gene lost 8 bases, with 10 bases spanning the gap. The CDR3 reads CASSLSDLYEQFF. The CDR3 DNA reads TGTGCCAGCAGCTTATCCGACTTGTATGAGCAGTTCTTC.

This clone has just a few counts. The rearrangement joins TRBV5-4 to TRBJ2-1; 7 positions agree with TRBD2. Germline trimming cut 6 bases from V and 5 bases from J; bases unmatched to any gene: 11. This CDR3 is built from 15 residues. The germline V gene encodes CDR1 SGHNT and CDR2 YYREEE (reference sequence). CDR3 sequence (DNA): TGTGCCAGCACCCCTGCAGGGCGGGGGAACAATGAGCAGTTCTTC. It codes for CASTPAGRGNNEQFF.

The chain joins TRBV19 to TRBJ1-4; the match to TRBD1 covers 8 bases. Germline-derived CDR1 and CDR2 are LNHDA and SQIVND (reference sequence). V was clipped by 6 bases and J by 11 bases; unmatched bases: 2. The CDR3 has 11 residues. DNA for the CDR3: TGTGCCAGTAGGACAGGGGACAAACTGTTTTTT. Its protein product is CASRTGDKLFF.